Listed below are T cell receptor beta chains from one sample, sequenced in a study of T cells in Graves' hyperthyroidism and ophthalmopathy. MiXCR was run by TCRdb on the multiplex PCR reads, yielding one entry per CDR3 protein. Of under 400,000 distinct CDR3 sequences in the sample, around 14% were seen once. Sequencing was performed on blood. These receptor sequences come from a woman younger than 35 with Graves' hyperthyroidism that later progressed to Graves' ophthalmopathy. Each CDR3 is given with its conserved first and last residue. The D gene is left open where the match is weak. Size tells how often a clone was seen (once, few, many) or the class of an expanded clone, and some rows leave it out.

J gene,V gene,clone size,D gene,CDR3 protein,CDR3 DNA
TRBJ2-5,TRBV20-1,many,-,CSASPGETQYF,TGCAGTGCTTCCCCGGGGGAGACCCAGTACTTC
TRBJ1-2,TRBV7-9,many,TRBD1,CASSRQGGYTF,TGTGCCAGCAGCAGACAGGGCGGCTACACCTTC
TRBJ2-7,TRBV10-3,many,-,CAISPSGLAIYEQYF,TGTGCCATCAGTCCCTCTGGGCTAGCGATCTACGAGCAGTACTTC
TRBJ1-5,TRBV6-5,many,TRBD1,CASSYSQGVHQPQHF,TGTGCCAGCAGTTACTCCCAGGGGGTACATCAGCCCCAGCATTTT
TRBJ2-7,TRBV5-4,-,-,CASRRGVSYEQYF,TGTGCCAGCAGAAGGGGGGTATCCTACGAGCAGTACTTC
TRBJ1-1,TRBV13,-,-,CASSEMGVGYTEAFF,TGTGCCAGCAGCGAGATGGGGGTTGGTTACACTGAAGCTTTCTTT
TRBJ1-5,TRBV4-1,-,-,CASSRALGNQPQHF,TGCGCCAGCAGCCGGGCCCTGGGGAATCAGCCCCAGCATTTT
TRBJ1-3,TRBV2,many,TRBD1,CASSGTGAGNTIYF,TGTGCCAGCAGCGGGACAGGGGCCGGAAACACCATATATTTT
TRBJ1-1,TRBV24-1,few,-,CATRGDGNTEAFF,TGTGCCACAAGGGGGGATGGGAACACTGAAGCTTTCTTT
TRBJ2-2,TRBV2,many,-,CASSASTTTGELFF,TGTGCCAGCAGTGCCTCTACTACAACCGGGGAGCTGTTTTTT
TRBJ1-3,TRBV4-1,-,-,CASSQGDTSGNTIYF,TGCGCCAGCAGCCAAGGGGATACTTCTGGAAACACCATATATTTT
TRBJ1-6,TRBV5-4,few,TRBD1,CASSVAGTGQSPLHF,TGTGCCAGCAGCGTAGCCGGGACAGGACAATCACCCCTCCACTTT
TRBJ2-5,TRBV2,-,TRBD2,CASSEGLADQETQYF,TGTGCCAGCAGTGAAGGACTAGCGGACCAAGAGACCCAGTACTTC
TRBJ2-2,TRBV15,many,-,CATSRAGRTNTGELFF,TGTGCCACCAGCAGAGCGGGCCGAACGAACACCGGGGAGCTGTTTTTT
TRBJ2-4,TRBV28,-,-,CASSVTSNIQYF,TGTGCCAGCAGCGTGACCAGCAACATTCAGTACTTC
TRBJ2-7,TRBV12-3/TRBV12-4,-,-,CASSSSAAGPYEQYF,TGTGCCAGCAGCTCCTCCGCAGCCGGGCCCTACGAGCAGTACTTC
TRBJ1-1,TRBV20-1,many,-,CSASRVGGPTEAFF,TGCAGTGCTAGTCGGGTAGGGGGGCCCACTGAAGCTTTCTTT
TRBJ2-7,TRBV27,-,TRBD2,CASSFTLSGSSYEQYF,TGTGCCAGCAGTTTTACCCTGAGCGGGAGCTCCTACGAGCAGTACTTC
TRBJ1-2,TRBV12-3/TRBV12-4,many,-,CASSLGTGRGYTF,TGTGCCAGCAGTTTAGGAACAGGGCGAGGCTACACCTTC
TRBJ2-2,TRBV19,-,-,CASSIVTATGELFF,TGTGCCAGTAGTATAGTGACGGCTACCGGGGAGCTGTTTTTT
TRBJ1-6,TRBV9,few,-,CASSSDPVYNSPLHF,TGTGCCAGCAGCTCCGATCCTGTTTATAATTCACCCCTCCACTTT
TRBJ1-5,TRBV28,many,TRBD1,CASTTRLGGPQPQHF,TGTGCCAGCACTACTCGTCTAGGGGGCCCTCAGCCCCAGCATTTT
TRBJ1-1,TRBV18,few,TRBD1,CASSPPTGVRHTEAFF,TGTGCCAGCTCACCTCCCACAGGGGTTCGGCACACTGAAGCTTTCTTT
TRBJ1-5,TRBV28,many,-,CASRLPGNQPQHF,TGTGCCAGCCGACTCCCGGGCAATCAGCCCCAGCATTTT
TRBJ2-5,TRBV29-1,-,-,CSVELLGWETQYF,TGCAGCGTTGAACTTTTGGGGTGGGAGACCCAGTACTTC
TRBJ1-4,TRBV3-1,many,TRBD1,CASSDPSGGKEKLFF,TGTGCCAGCAGCGACCCCTCAGGGGGCAAGGAAAAACTGTTTTTT
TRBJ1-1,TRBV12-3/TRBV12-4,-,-,CASSYTRDTEAFF,TGTGCCAGCAGTTATACTCGAGACACTGAAGCTTTCTTT
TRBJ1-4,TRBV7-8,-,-,CASSLGVWGFGEKLFF,TGTGCCAGCAGCTTAGGAGTTTGGGGGTTTGGAGAAAAACTGTTTTTT
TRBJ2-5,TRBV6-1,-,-,CATCQWAGSQETQYF,TGTGCGACCTGTCAGTGGGCGGGAAGCCAAGAGACCCAGTACTTC
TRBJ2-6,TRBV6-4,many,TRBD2,CASSPRGEAGANVLTF,TGTGCCAGCAGTCCTCGGGGGGAGGCTGGGGCCAACGTCCTGACTTTC
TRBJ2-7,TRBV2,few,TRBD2,CASRRGGRVYEQYF,TGTGCCAGCAGGCGGGGGGGGCGCGTTTACGAGCAGTACTTC
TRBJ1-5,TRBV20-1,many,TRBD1,CSAGQVGAPQPQHF,TGCAGTGCCGGACAGGTGGGGGCACCTCAGCCCCAGCATTTT
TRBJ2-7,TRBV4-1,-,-,CASSQSPPGGAYEQYF,TGCGCCAGCAGCCAATCTCCTCCCGGGGGTGCCTACGAGCAGTACTTC
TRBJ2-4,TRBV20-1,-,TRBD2,CSARGEISGREAKNIQYF,TGCAGTGCTAGAGGGGAAATTAGCGGGAGGGAAGCCAAAAACATTCAGTACTTC
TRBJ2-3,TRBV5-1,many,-,CASSLDVGDTQYF,TGCGCCAGCAGCTTGGACGTCGGGGATACGCAGTATTTT
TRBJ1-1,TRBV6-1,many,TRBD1,CASSPQGSGTEAFF,TGTGCCAGCAGCCCACAGGGGTCGGGCACTGAAGCTTTCTTT
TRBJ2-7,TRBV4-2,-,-,CASSQDGGLSEQYF,TGTGCCAGCAGCCAAGATGGAGGGTTGAGCGAGCAGTACTTC